This T cell receptor (beta chain) was documented in a study of OX40 agonist ivuxolimab in advanced cancers. Looking at the study overall: Patients received the agonistic anti-OX40 (CD134) antibody ivuxolimab. Intravenous ivuxolimab at 0.01 to 10 mg/kg was given to patients every 2 weeks.

Germline assignment: CDR1 LNHNV and CDR2 YYDKDF (reference sequence). This CDR3 is 15 amino acids long. V was trimmed by 1 base and J by 3 bases, leaving 13 bases between them. TCRdb keeps only in-frame clones here, not all; method: immunoSEQ multiplex PCR. The repertoire has 15,000 or so clones, around four fifths of them found once; the top ten carry around 35%. The source was CD4+ or CD8+ T cells sorted from blood, collected in a trial of the OX40 agonist ivuxolimab. The clonotype was recovered from an adult with an advanced solid tumor such as melanoma, head and neck, liver or kidney cancer. The chain combines TRBV15 with TRBJ2-7; no reliable D call. The CDR3 DNA follows: TGTGCCACCAGCAGAGCTCCAAGAGGTAACTACGAGCAGTACTTC. It encodes CATSRAPRGNYEQYF.